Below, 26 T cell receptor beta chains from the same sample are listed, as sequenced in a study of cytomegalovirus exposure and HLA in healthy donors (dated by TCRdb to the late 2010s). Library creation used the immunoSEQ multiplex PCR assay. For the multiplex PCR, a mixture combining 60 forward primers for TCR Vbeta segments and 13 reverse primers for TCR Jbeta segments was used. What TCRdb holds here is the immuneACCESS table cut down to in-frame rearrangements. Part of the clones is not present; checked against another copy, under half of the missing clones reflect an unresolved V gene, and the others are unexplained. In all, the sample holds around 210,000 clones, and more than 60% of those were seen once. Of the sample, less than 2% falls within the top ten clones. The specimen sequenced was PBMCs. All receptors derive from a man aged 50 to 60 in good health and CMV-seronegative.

This CDR3 reads CAWSVERENTGELFF. In DNA form, the CDR3 reads TGTGCCTGGAGTGTGGAGCGGGAGAACACCGGGGAGCTGTTTTTT. This sequence joins TRBV30 and TRBJ2-2, with TRBD2 matching over 7 bases. The CDR3 totals 15 residues. Germline CDR1 is GTSNPN and CDR2 is SVGIG (reference sequence). J gave up 1 base and V 0 bases, and 2 bases lay outside the gene matches.

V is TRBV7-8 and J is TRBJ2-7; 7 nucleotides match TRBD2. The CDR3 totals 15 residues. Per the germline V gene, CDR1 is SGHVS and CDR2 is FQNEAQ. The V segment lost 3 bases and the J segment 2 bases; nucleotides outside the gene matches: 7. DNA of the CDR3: TGTGCCAGCAGCTTTGGCCGGGGAGGGCCCTACGAGCAGTACTTC. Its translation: CASSFGRGGPYEQYF.

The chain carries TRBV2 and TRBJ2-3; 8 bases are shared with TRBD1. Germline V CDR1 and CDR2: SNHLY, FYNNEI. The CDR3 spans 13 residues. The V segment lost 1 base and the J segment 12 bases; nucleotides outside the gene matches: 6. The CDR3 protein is CASSEGWTGLQYF. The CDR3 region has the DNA TGTGCCAGCAGTGAAGGGTGGACAGGGCTTCAGTATTTT.

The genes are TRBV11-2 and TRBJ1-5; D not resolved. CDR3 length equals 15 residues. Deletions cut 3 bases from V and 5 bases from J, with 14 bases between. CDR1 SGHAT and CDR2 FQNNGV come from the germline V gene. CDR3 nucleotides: TGTGCCAGCAGCTTTTCACCCGCTGCGGATCAGCCCCAGCATTTT. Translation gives CASSFSPAADQPQHF. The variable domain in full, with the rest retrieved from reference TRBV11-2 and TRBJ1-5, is EAGVAQSPRYKIIEKRQSVAFWCNPISGHATLYWYQQILGQGPKLLIQFQNNGVVDDSQLPKDRFSAERLKGVDSTLKIQPAKLEDSAVYLCASSFSPAADQPQHFGDGTRLSIL.

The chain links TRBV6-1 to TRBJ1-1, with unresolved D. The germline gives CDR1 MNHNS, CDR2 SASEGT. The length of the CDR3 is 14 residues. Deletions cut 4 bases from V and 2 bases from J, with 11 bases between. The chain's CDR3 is CASSGHSFNTEAFF. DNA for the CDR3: TGTGCCAGCAGTGGACACAGTTTTAACACTGAAGCTTTCTTT.

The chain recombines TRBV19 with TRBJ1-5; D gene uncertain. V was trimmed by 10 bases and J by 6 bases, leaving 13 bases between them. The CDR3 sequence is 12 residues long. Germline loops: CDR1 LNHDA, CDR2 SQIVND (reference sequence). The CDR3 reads CATAIGVQPQHF. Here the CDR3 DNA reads TGTGCCACCGCTATCGGGGTTCAGCCCCAGCATTTT.

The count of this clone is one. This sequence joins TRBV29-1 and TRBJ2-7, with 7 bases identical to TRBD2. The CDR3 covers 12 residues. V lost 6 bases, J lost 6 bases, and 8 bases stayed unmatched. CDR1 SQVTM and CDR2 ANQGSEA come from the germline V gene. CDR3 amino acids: CSVFGGSGEQYF. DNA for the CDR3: TGCAGCGTCTTCGGGGGGAGCGGCGAGCAGTACTTC.

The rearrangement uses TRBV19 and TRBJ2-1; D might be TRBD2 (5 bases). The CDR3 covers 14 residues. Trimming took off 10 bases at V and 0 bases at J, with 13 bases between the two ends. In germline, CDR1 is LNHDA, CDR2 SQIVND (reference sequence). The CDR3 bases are TGTGCCACCCAAACTAGTTTCTCCTACAATGAGCAGTTCTTC. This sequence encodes CATQTSFSYNEQFF.

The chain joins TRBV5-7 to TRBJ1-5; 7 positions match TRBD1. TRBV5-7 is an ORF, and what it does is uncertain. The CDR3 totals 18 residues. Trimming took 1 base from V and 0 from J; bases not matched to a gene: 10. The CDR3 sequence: CASSLRQGKIHSNQPQHF. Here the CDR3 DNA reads TGTGCCAGCAGCTTGAGACAGGGAAAAATCCATAGCAATCAGCCCCAGCATTTT.

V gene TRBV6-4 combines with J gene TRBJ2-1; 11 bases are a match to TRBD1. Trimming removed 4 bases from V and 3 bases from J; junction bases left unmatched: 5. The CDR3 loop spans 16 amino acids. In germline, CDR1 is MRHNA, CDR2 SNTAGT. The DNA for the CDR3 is TGTGCCAGCAGTGTTCGGACAGGGGGCCTCTACAATGAGCAGTTCTTC. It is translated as CASSVRTGGLYNEQFF.

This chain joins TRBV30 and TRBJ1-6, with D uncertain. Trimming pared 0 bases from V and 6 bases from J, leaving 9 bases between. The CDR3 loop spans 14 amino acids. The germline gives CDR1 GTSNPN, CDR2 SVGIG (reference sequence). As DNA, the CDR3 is TGTGCCTGGAGTGTAAAGGGAGGTAATTCACCCCTCCACTTT. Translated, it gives CAWSVKGGNSPLHF.

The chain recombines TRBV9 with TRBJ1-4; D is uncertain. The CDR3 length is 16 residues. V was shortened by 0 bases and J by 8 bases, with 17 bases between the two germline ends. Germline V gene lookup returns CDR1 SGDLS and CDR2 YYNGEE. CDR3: CASSVAVYGGREKLFF. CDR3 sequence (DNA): TGTGCCAGCAGCGTAGCGGTGTACGGAGGACGGGAAAAACTGTTTTTT.

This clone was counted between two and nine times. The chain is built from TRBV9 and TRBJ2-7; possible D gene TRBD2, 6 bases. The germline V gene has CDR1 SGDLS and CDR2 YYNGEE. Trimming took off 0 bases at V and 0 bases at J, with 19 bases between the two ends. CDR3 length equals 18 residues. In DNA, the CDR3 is TGTGCCAGCAGCGTAGTCCAGGCAAGGGACTTGAGCTCCTACGAGCAGTACTTC. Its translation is CASSVVQARDLSSYEQYF.

The CDR3 reads CASRETGGGHGYTF. For the CDR3, the DNA is TGTGCCAGCAGAGAGACAGGGGGAGGTCATGGCTACACCTTC. The gene calls are TRBV6-1 and TRBJ1-2; TRBD1 matches 9 bases. The CDR3 runs to 14 residues. J lost 6 bases, V lost 6 bases, and 8 bases had no gene match. Germline lookup yields CDR1 MNHNS and CDR2 SASEGT.

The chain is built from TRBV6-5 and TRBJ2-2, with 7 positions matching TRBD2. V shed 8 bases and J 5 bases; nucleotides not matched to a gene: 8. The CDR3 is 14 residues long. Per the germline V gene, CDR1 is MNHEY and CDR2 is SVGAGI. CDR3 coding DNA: TGTGCCAGCCGTAGGGTGGGAGGGACCGGGGAGCTGTTTTTT. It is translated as CASRRVGGTGELFF.

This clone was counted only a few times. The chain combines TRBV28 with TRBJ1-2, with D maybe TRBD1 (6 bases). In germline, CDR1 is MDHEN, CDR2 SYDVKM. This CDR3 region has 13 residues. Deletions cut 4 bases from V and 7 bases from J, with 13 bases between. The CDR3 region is CASSSHSGAGYTF. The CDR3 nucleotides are TGTGCCAGCAGTTCGCACTCAGGGGCTGGCTACACCTTC.

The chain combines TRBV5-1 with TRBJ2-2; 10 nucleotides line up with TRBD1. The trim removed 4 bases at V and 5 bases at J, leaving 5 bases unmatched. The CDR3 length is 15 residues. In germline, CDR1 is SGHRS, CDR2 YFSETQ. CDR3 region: CASSQDRGQTGELFF. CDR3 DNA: TGCGCCAGCAGCCAAGACAGGGGGCAAACCGGGGAGCTGTTTTTT.

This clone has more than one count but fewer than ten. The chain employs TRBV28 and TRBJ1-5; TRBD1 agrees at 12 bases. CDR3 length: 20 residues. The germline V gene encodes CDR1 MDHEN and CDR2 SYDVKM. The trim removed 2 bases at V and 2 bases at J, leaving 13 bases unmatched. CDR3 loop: CASSLIVGQGATFGNQPQHF. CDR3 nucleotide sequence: TGTGCCAGCAGTTTAATAGTGGGACAGGGGGCGACTTTTGGCAATCAGCCCCAGCATTTT. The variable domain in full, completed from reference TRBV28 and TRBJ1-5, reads DVKVTQSSRYLVKRTGEKVFLECVQDMDHENMFWYRQDPGLGLRLIYFSYDVKMKEKGDIPEGYSVSREKKERFSLILESASTNQTSMYLCASSLIVGQGATFGNQPQHFGDGTRLSIL.

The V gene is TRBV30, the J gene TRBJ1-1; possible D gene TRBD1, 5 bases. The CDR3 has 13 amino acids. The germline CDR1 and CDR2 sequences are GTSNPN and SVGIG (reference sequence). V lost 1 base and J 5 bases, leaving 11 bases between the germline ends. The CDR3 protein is CAWSGKGLTEAFF. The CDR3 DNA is TGTGCCTGGAGTGGGAAGGGGCTTACTGAAGCTTTCTTT.

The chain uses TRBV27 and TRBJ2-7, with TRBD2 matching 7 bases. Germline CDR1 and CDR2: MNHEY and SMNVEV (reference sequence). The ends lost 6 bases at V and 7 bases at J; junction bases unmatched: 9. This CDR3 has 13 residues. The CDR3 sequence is CASSIYRGGEQYF. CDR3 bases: TGTGCCAGCAGCATTTATAGGGGAGGGGAGCAGTACTTC.

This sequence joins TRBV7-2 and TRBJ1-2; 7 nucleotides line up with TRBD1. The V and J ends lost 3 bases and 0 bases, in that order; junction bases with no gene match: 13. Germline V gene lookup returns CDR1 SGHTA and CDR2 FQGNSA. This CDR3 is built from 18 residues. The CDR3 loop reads CASSFFSGWDRANYGYTF. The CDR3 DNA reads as TGTGCCAGCAGCTTTTTCTCTGGGTGGGACAGAGCTAACTATGGCTACACCTTC.

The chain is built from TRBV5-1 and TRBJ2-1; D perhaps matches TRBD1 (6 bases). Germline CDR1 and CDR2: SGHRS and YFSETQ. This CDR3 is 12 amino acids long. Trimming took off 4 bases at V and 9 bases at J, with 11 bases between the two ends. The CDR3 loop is CASSPNRAEQFF. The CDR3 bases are TGCGCCAGCAGCCCCAACAGGGCTGAGCAGTTCTTC.

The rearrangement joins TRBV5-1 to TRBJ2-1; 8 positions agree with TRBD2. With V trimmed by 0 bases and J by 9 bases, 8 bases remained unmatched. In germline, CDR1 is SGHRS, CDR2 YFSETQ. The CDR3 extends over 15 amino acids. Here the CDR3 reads CASSLDVSGTGEQFF. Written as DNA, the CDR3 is TGCGCCAGCAGCTTGGATGTTAGCGGGACGGGTGAGCAGTTCTTC.

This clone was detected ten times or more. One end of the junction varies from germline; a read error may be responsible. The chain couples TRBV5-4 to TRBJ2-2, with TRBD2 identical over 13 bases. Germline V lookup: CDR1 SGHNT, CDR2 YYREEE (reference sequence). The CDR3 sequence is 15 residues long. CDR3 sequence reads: CASRLGTSGAGELFF. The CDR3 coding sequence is TGTGCCAGCAGATTGGGGACTAGCGGGGCCGGGGAGCTGTTTTTT.

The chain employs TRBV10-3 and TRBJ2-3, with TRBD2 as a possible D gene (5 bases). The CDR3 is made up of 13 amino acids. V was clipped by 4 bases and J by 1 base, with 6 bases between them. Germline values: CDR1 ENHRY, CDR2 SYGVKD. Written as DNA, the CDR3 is TGTGCCATCAGTGGGGGAGGCACAGATACGCAGTATTTT. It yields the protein CAISGGGTDTQYF.

CDR3 DNA: TGTGCCAGCAGTTCCCGTCCGACATCCTATGGCTACACCTTC. Translating it yields CASSSRPTSYGYTF. This chain joins TRBV27 and TRBJ1-2; D not certain. In germline, CDR1 is MNHEY, CDR2 SMNVEV (reference sequence). The CDR3 has 14 residues. V lost 4 bases and J lost 4, with 13 bases in between.